The clone carrying this T cell receptor beta chain has a handful of counts. Its antigen remains unidentified. As it was prepared, the TCRbeta library received unique molecular identifiers. TCRdb reprocessed the PCR reads via MiXCR and lists one record per CDR3 protein. The sample records approximately 220,000 distinct CDR3 sequences, more than 15% being singletons. V lost 7 bases and J lost 0, with 6 bases in between. Germline V gene sequence: CDR1 SEHNR, CDR2 FQNEAQ (reference sequence). This CDR3 has 12 residues. The data belong to a study of T-cell reconstitution after alpha-beta-depleted transplantation in children. General study findings and limits: TCRbeta diversity was high at day 60 in some patients (a result of surviving recipient T cells and thymic progenitors). At around two months after transplant, the alpha-beta T cells were reportedly derived from several hundred expanded clones that came from non-depleted graft cells. A year post-transplant, T-cell counts and diversity derived mostly from newly produced T cells.

The chain carries TRBV7-9 and TRBJ1-1; D not resolved. The sequence was collected from a male patient aged 2 to 9 who had a stem cell transplant for acute lymphoblastic leukemia, so the T cells may come from the graft donor. The sequences come from PBMCs, mostly from graft donor cells, collected 360 days after TCRalphabeta/CD19-depleted stem cell transplant. CDR3 DNA: TGTGCCAGCACCTTGATGAACACTGAAGCTTTCTTT. Translation: CASTLMNTEAFF.